The 30 T cell receptor beta chains presented below share a single source sample, sequenced in a study of T cell clonotyping in hematopoietic cell transplantation. The protocol was immunoSEQ multiplex PCR, while the TCRdb copy is restricted to in-frame clones and leaves out a portion. The repertoire holds roughly 10,000 clones, about nine tenths seen once, with 38% in the top ten. The source material was PBMCs, sampled 180 days after allogeneic stem cell transplant. The receptors come from a male patient aged 55-69 years who had an allogeneic stem cell transplant from an unrelated donor, so the T cells may come from the graft donor. Some clones in this sample may be carry-over from other donors' samples.

The chain carries TRBV29-1 and TRBJ1-2, with 7 bases that match TRBD1. Germline trimming cut 3 bases from V and 7 bases from J; bases unmatched to any gene: 8. The CDR3 is 13 residues long. Germline CDR1 is SQVTM and CDR2 is ANQGSEA. CDR3 loop: CSVDVDRAGGYTF. As DNA, the CDR3 is TGCAGCGTTGATGTAGACAGGGCGGGTGGCTACACCTTC.

This chain uses TRBV5-1 with TRBJ1-2; a weak D match, TRBD1 (5 bases). The germline V gene has CDR1 SGHRS and CDR2 YFSETQ. The CDR3 runs 13 residues. Trimming took off 0 bases at V and 8 bases at J, with 11 bases between the two ends. DNA for the CDR3: TGCGCCAGCAGCTTGGTGACAGCGGAAGGCTACACCTTC. Translated, it gives CASSLVTAEGYTF.

The genes are TRBV19 and TRBJ1-4, with TRBD1 matching over 11 bases. CDR3 length equals 16 residues. Germline V gene sequence: CDR1 LNHDA, CDR2 SQIVND (reference sequence). V gave up 1 base and J gave up 7 bases; unmatched junction bases: 5. The CDR3 DNA sequence: TGTGCCAGTAGTATAGGCTCCGGGACAGGGGGTGAAAAACTGTTTTTT. Encoded protein: CASSIGSGTGGEKLFF.

In this sample, this clone turned up once. V usage is TRBV18 and J usage is TRBJ2-6; D gene uncertain. The CDR3 covers 15 residues. V gave up 4 bases and J gave up 0 bases, with 7 bases separating them. Per the germline V gene, CDR1 is KGHSH and CDR2 is LQKENI. The CDR3 DNA follows: TGTGCCAGCTCACGGGCGCTCTCTGGGGCCAACGTCCTGACTTTC. Translated, it gives CASSRALSGANVLTF.

J is TRBJ2-1 and V is TRBV18; TRBD2 matches at 11 bases. The germline V gene has CDR1 KGHSH and CDR2 LQKENI. This CDR3 is 18 amino acids long. The junction had 6 bases not matched to a gene; V was cut back by 2 bases and J by 0 bases. The CDR3 sequence is CASSPTSGGLSSYNEQFF. The CDR3, as DNA: TGTGCCAGCTCACCAACTAGCGGGGGCCTTAGCTCCTACAATGAGCAGTTCTTC. The whole variable domain, remainder taken from reference TRBV18 and TRBJ2-1, is NAGVMQNPRHLVRRRGQEARLRCSPMKGHSHVYWYRQLPEEGLKFMVYLQKENIIDESGMPKERFSAEFPKEGPSILRIQQVVRGDSAAYFCASSPTSGGLSSYNEQFFGPGTRLTVL.

The V gene is TRBV6-5, the J gene TRBJ2-2; D possibly matches TRBD1 or TRBD2 (6 bases each). The CDR3 covers 12 residues. The ends were cut back, 8 bases at V and 4 bases at J, with 8 bases in the middle. CDR1 MNHEY and CDR2 SVGAGI come from the germline V gene. The CDR3 DNA reads as TGTGCCAGCGGAGGGGGCACCGGGGAGCTGTTTTTT. This gives the protein CASGGGTGELFF.

This clone was seen once. Written as DNA, the CDR3 is TGTGCCAGCAGGCCCTCAACCCCCGGCAGGGTGGAAGGCCCCTATGGCTACACCTTC. It is translated as CASRPSTPGRVEGPYGYTF. V gene TRBV2 combines with J gene TRBJ1-2, with D possibly TRBD1 on 5 matching bases. The CDR3 spans 19 residues. Trimming removed 6 bases at V and 4 bases at J, with 30 bases between. In germline, CDR1 is SNHLY, CDR2 FYNNEI.

The CDR3 sequence is CASSLMAQGTVEAFF. The CDR3 DNA is TGCGCCAGCAGCCTAATGGCGCAAGGGACAGTTGAAGCTTTCTTT. V gene TRBV4-1 combines with J gene TRBJ1-1; TRBD1 aligns across 7 bases. V gave up 4 bases and J gave up 7 bases; unmatched junction bases: 12. The CDR3 spans 15 residues. Germline CDR1 MGHRA, CDR2 YSYEKL.

This clone was seen a single time. V usage is TRBV4-1 and J usage is TRBJ1-1; the D is unclear. V lost 4 bases and J lost 6, with 12 bases in between. There are 13 residues in the CDR3. Germline assignment: CDR1 MGHRA and CDR2 YSYEKL. The CDR3 region is CASSRTGISEAFF. The DNA for the CDR3 is TGCGCCAGCAGCCGAACCGGGATTTCTGAAGCTTTCTTT.

The chain carries TRBV4-3 and TRBJ1-6, with TRBD1 matching over 7 bases. Germline trimming cut 0 bases from V and 5 bases from J; bases unmatched to any gene: 7. Germline loops: CDR1 LGHNA, CDR2 YSLEER. The CDR3 loop spans 17 amino acids. CDR3 sequence (DNA): TGCGCCAGCAGCCAAGATCTGGTCGGGACAGATAATTCACCCCTCCACTTT. It yields the protein CASSQDLVGTDNSPLHF.

The genes are TRBV5-1 and TRBJ1-1; possibly TRBD1 for D (5 bases). CDR1 is SGHRS, CDR2 YFSETQ, per germline. Trimming removed 5 bases at V and 1 base at J, with 15 bases between. The CDR3 runs 15 residues. The DNA for the CDR3 is TGCGCCAGCAGTTTATCGGGACCATGGAACACTGAAGCTTTCTTT. Protein product: CASSLSGPWNTEAFF. Supplemented by reference TRBV5-1 and TRBJ1-1, the full variable domain reads KAGVTQTPRYLIKTRGQQVTLSCSPISGHRSVSWYQQTPGQGLQFLFEYFSETQRNKGNFPGRFSGRQFSNSRSEMNVSTLELGDSALYLCASSLSGPWNTEAFFGQGTRLTVV.

The V gene is TRBV9, the J gene TRBJ1-2; no firm D call. The CDR3 contains 14 residues. Germline CDR1 reads SGDLS; CDR2 reads YYNGEE. With 0 bases removed from V and 0 bases from J, the gap between germline ends came to 6 bases. CDR3 in DNA: TGTGCCAGCAGCGTAGCGGTAGCTAACTATGGCTACACCTTC. It is translated as CASSVAVANYGYTF.

V is TRBV19 and J is TRBJ1-1; D is unclear. CDR3 length: 12 residues. Per germline, CDR1 LNHDA and CDR2 SQIVND (reference sequence). V lost 7 bases and J 10 bases, leaving 16 bases between the germline ends. The CDR3 DNA reads as TGTGCCAGTACCCTCGAAGGGCGGGGAGCTTTCTTT. Translated: CASTLEGRGAFF.

This clone was seen once. The chain carries TRBV10-3 and TRBJ1-5, with D possibly TRBD1 on 5 matching bases. The V gene's germline CDR1 is ENHRY and CDR2 SYGVKD. The V and J ends lost 10 bases and 4 bases respectively, with 14 bases between them. The CDR3 covers 13 residues. The CDR3, as DNA: TGTGCCACAGGGTCAGGTGTGAATCAGCCCCAGCATTTT. This gives the protein CATGSGVNQPQHF.

The gene calls are TRBV2 and TRBJ1-1; D is unresolved. The CDR3 is made up of 12 amino acids. The germline V and J ends were trimmed by 8 bases and 1 base, with 8 bases remaining between them. Germline V gene data show CDR1 as SNHLY and CDR2 as FYNNEI. This CDR3 is CASCRGNTEAFF. CDR3 coding DNA: TGTGCCAGCTGTAGAGGGAACACTGAAGCTTTCTTT.

The genes are TRBV4-3 and TRBJ1-2, with a tentative D call TRBD1 (5 bases). Trimming pared 4 bases from V and 4 bases from J, leaving 13 bases between. The CDR3 is 14 residues long. Per the germline V gene, CDR1 is LGHNA and CDR2 is YSLEER. CDR3 coding DNA: TGCGCCAGCAGCCCCCGACAGCGGGGCTATGGCTACACCTTC. Protein: CASSPRQRGYGYTF.

The chain couples TRBV5-5 to TRBJ1-6; D ambiguous. CDR1 and CDR2 (germline): SGHKS, YYEKEE (reference sequence). Trimming removed 4 bases from V and 8 bases from J, with 13 bases in between. The CDR3 is made up of 14 amino acids. In DNA, the CDR3 is TGTGCCAGCAGCCCCGAAGCCTCTCATTCACCCCTCCACTTT. As protein: CASSPEASHSPLHF.

The chain carries TRBV7-7 and TRBJ2-1, with a weak D call TRBD2 (6 bases). V was pared by 1 base and J by 4 bases, with 8 bases between. Germline lookup yields CDR1 SSHAT and CDR2 FNYEAQ (reference sequence). The CDR3 loop spans 14 amino acids. DNA of the CDR3: TGTGCCAGCAGCTTAGGTGGGGGGTACAATGAGCAGTTCTTC. Its translation is CASSLGGGYNEQFF.

V and J are TRBV18 and TRBJ1-2, with a weak D call TRBD1 (5 bases). The V and J ends lost 2 bases and 4 bases respectively, with 8 bases between them. CDR3 length equals 13 residues. Germline V gives CDR1 KGHSH, CDR2 LQKENI. Here the CDR3 reads CASSPGGVYGYTF. The DNA for the CDR3 is TGTGCCAGCTCACCAGGGGGAGTCTATGGCTACACCTTC.

The chain links TRBV28 to TRBJ1-6, with D tentatively TRBD1 (6 bases). V was trimmed by 5 bases and J by 4 bases, leaving 18 bases between them. Germline V gene lookup returns CDR1 MDHEN and CDR2 SYDVKM. The CDR3 extends over 17 amino acids. CDR3 DNA: TGTGCCAGCAGTCGGTCAATAGGGGGGCGATATAATTCACCCCTCCACTTT. Its protein is CASSRSIGGRYNSPLHF.

The chain combines TRBV7-2 with TRBJ1-6, with D maybe TRBD1 (6 bases). Germline V gene lookup returns CDR1 SGHTA and CDR2 FQGNSA. The CDR3 length is 14 residues. V lost 3 bases and J 7 bases, leaving 10 bases between the germline ends. CDR3 protein: CASSFTGWNSPLHF. For the CDR3, the DNA is TGTGCCAGCAGCTTTACAGGGTGGAATTCACCCCTCCACTTT.

The V gene is TRBV27, the J gene TRBJ1-2; no reliable D call. V was clipped by 5 bases and J by 8 bases, with 15 bases between them. The CDR3 contains 13 residues. Germline V gives CDR1 MNHEY, CDR2 SMNVEV (reference sequence). CDR3 in amino acids: CASSQTELRGYTF. CDR3 DNA sequence: TGTGCCAGCAGTCAAACAGAGTTACGCGGCTACACCTTC.

The J gene is TRBJ2-3, the V gene TRBV10-3; the match to TRBD2 covers 8 bases. CDR1 is ENHRY and CDR2 is SYGVKD in the germline V gene. With V trimmed by 6 bases and J by 2 bases, 7 bases remained unmatched. The CDR3 spans 15 residues. The chain's CDR3 is CAIRPGLDPTDTQYF. In DNA, the CDR3 is TGTGCCATCAGGCCGGGACTAGACCCCACAGATACGCAGTATTTT.

The rearrangement uses TRBV5-6 and TRBJ2-7; no firm D call. The germline V and J ends were trimmed by 4 bases and 3 bases, with 8 bases remaining between them. The CDR3 length is 12 residues. Germline CDR1 SGHDT, CDR2 YYEEEE. In DNA form, the CDR3 reads TGTGCCAGCAGCCTGACTGACTACGAGCAGTACTTC. The encoded protein is CASSLTDYEQYF.

The chain uses TRBV5-1 and TRBJ1-2; 7 bases agree with TRBD1. The germline gives CDR1 SGHRS, CDR2 YFSETQ. The CDR3 spans 13 residues. The junction had 4 bases not matched to a gene; V was cut back by 2 bases and J by 6 bases. The CDR3 loop reads CASSFGRGNGYTF. DNA of the CDR3: TGCGCCAGCAGCTTTGGCAGGGGGAATGGCTACACCTTC.

The CDR3 DNA sequence: TGTGCCAGCAGCTTGGGGGGCCTGAGGGTCGGCTACACCTTC. This sequence encodes CASSLGGLRVGYTF. The V call is TRBV5-8, the J call TRBJ1-2, with TRBD1 as a possible D gene (5 bases). The CDR3 length is 14 residues. The germline CDR1 and CDR2 sequences are SGHTS and YDEGEE. Deletions cut 0 bases from V and 8 bases from J, with 14 bases between.

This clone came up once. The V call is TRBV5-4, the J call TRBJ1-1; 8 positions agree with TRBD1. The CDR3 spans 14 residues. Germline CDR1 and CDR2: SGHNT and YYREEE (reference sequence). V lost 4 bases and J lost 0; bases outside the gene matches: 2. The CDR3 region is CASSGDRLNTEAFF. The CDR3 nucleotides read TGTGCCAGCAGCGGGGACAGGTTGAACACTGAAGCTTTCTTT.

This chain links TRBV6-6 with TRBJ1-2; D remains ambiguous. V lost 7 bases, J lost 2 bases, and 11 bases lay in between. CDR1 is MNHNY and CDR2 is SVGAGI in the germline V gene (reference sequence). The CDR3 length is 13 residues. CDR3 amino acids: CASNWEVNYGYTF. In DNA form, the CDR3 reads TGTGCCAGCAATTGGGAGGTGAACTATGGCTACACCTTC.

In its sample, this clone was seen once. The genes are TRBV11-2 and TRBJ2-7; 10 bases line up with TRBD2. V lost 6 bases, J lost 5 bases, and 4 bases stayed unmatched. Germline CDR1 SGHAT, CDR2 FQNNGV. This CDR3 has 13 amino acids. CDR3 loop: CASRASGSDEQYF. The CDR3 bases are TGTGCCAGCAGGGCTAGCGGGAGCGACGAGCAGTACTTC.

The CDR3, as DNA: TGTGCCAGCAATCTAGGAGGGTCCTCCACCGGGGAGCTGTTTTTT. Its protein product is CASNLGGSSTGELFF. The chain has TRBV6-6 and TRBJ2-2, with D maybe TRBD2 (6 bases). The CDR3 has 15 residues. CDR1 is MNHNY and CDR2 is SVGAGI in the germline V gene (reference sequence). The V end lost 7 bases, the J end lost 4 bases, and 16 bases lay between the germline ends.